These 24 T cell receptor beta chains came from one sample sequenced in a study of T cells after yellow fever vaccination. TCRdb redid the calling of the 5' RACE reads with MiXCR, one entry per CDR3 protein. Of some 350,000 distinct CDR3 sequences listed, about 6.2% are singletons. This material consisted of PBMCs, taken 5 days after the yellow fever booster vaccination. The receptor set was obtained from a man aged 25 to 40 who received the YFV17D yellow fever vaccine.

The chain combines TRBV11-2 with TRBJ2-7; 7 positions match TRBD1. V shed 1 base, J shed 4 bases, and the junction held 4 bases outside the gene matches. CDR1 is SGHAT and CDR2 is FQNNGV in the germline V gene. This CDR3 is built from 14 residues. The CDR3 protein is CASSLVPGQYEQYF. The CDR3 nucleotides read TGTGCCAGCAGCTTAGTTCCGGGACAGTACGAGCAGTACTTC.

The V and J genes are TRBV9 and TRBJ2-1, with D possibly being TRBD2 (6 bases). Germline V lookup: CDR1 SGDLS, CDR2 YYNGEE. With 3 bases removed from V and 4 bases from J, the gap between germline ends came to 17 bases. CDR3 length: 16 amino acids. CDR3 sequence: CASSARAEGLYNEQFF. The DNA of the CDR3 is TGTGCCAGCAGCGCCCGAGCGGAGGGATTGTACAATGAGCAGTTCTTC.

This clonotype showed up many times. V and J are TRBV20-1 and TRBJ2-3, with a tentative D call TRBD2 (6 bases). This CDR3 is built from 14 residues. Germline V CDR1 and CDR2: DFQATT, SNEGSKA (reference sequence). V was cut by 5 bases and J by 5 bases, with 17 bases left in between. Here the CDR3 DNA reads TGCAGTGCTGAAATCCTCCGGGGGAGAGATACGCAGTATTTT. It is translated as CSAEILRGRDTQYF.

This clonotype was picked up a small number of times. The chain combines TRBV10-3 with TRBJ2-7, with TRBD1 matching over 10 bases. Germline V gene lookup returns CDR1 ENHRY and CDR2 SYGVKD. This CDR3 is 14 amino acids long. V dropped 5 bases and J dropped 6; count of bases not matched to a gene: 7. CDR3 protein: CAISPTGGQGEQYF. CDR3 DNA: TGTGCCATCAGTCCGACAGGGGGCCAGGGCGAGCAGTACTTC.

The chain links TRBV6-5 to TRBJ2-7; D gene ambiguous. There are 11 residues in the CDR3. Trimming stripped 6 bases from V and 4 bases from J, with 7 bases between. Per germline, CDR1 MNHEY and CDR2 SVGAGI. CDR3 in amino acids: CASRQSYEQYF. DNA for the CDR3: TGTGCCAGCAGACAGAGTTACGAGCAGTACTTC.

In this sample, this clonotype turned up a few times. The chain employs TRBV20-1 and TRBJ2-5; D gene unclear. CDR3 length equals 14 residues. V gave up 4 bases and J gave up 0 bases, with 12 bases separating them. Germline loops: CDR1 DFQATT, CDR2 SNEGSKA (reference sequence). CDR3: CSATIPQYQETQYF. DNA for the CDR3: TGCAGTGCTACAATTCCTCAGTACCAAGAGACCCAGTACTTC.

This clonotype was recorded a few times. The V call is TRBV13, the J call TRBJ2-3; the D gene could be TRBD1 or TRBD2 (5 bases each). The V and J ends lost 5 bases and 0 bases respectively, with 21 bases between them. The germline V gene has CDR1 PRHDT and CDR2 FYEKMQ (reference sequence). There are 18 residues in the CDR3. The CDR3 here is CASSASDQRPGSTDTQYF. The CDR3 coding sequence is TGTGCCAGCAGCGCGTCCGACCAGCGGCCAGGGAGCACAGATACGCAGTATTTT.

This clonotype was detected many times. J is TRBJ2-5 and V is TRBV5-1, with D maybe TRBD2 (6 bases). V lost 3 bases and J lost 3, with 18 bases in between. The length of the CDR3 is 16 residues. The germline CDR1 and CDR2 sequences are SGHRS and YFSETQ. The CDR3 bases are TGCGCCAGCAGCTCGGGTGGAGGGCGTCCGGAAGAGACCCAGTACTTC. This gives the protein CASSSGGGRPEETQYF.

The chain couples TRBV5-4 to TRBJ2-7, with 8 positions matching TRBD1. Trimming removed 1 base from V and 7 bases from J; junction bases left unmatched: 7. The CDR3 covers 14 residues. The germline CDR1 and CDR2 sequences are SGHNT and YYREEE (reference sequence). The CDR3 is CASSLRDRSLEQYF. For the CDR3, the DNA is TGTGCCAGCAGCTTGAGGGACAGGAGCCTTGAGCAGTACTTC.

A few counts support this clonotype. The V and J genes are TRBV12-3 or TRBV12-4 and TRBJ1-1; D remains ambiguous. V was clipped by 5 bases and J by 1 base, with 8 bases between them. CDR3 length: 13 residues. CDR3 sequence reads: CASSQTKNTEAFF. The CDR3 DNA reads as TGTGCCAGCAGTCAAACAAAGAACACTGAAGCTTTCTTT.

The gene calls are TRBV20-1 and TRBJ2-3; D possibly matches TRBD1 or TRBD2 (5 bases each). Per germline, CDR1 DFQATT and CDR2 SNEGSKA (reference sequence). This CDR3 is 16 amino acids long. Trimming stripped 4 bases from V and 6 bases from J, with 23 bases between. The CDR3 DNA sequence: TGCAGTGCTAAACACCCGGGGCCGGTTGGGGTGGATACGCAGTATTTT. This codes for CSAKHPGPVGVDTQYF.

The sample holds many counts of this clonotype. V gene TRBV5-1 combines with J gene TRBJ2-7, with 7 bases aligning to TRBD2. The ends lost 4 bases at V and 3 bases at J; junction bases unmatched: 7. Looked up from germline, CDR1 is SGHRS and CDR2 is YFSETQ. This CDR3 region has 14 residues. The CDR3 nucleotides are TGCGCCAGCAGCGGGGCGGGGGAAGGCTACGAGCAGTACTTC. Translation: CASSGAGEGYEQYF.

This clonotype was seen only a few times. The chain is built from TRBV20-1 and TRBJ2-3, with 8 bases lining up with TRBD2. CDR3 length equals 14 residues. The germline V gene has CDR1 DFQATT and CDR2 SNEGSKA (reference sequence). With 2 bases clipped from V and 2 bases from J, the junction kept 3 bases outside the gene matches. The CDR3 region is CSARIAGITDTQYF. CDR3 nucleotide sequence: TGCAGTGCTAGAATAGCGGGAATCACAGATACGCAGTATTTT.

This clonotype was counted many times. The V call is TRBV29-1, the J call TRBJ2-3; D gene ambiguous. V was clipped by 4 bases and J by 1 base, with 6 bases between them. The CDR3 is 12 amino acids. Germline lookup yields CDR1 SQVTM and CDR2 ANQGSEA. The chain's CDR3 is CSVGPRTDTQYF. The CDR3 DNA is TGCAGCGTTGGACCGCGCACAGATACGCAGTATTTT.

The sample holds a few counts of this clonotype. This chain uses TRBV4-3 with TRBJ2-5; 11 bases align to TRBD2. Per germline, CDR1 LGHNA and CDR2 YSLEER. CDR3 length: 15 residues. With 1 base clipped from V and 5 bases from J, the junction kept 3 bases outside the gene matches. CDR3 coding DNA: TGCGCCAGCAGCCAAGGACTAGCGGGATGGGAGACCCAGTACTTC. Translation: CASSQGLAGWETQYF.

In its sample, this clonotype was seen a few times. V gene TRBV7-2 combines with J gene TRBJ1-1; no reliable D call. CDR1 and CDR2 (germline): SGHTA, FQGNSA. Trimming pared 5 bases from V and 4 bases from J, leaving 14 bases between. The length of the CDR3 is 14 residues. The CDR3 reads CASSLTGGPTEAFF. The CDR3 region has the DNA TGTGCCAGCAGCCTCACGGGCGGCCCCACTGAAGCTTTCTTT.

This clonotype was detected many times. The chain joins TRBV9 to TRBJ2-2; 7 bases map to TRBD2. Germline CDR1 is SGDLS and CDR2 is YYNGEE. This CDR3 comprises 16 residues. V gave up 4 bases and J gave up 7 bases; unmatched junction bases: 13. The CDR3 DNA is TGTGCCAGCAGCCCCCCCGGGACTTGGGGGGGCGGGGAGCTGTTTTTT. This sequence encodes CASSPPGTWGGGELFF.

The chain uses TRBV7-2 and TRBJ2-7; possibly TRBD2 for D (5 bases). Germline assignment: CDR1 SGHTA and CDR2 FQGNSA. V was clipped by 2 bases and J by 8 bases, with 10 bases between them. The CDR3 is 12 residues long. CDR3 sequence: CASSLLEEKQYF. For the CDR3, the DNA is TGTGCCAGCAGCTTATTGGAGGAGAAGCAGTACTTC.

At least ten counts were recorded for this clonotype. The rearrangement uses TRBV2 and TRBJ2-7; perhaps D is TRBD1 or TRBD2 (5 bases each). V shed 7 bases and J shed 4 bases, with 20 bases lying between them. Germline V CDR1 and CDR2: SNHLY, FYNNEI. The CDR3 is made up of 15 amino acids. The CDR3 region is CASTSSYGGSYEQYF. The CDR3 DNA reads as TGTGCCAGCACCTCATCCTATGGGGGATCTTACGAGCAGTACTTC.

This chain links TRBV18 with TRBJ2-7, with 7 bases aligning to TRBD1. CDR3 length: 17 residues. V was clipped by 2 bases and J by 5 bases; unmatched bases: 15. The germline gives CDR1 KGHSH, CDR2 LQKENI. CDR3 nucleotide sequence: TGTGCCAGCTCACCATTACCCGGACAGGCCCCCTTGAACGAGCAGTACTTC. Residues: CASSPLPGQAPLNEQYF.

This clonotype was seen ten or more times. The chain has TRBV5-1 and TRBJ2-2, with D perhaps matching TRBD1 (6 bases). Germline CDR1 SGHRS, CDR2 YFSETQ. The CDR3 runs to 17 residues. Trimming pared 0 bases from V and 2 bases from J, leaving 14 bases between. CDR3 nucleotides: TGCGCCAGCAGCTTGGCCAATGGGGGCTCAAACACCGGGGAGCTGTTTTTT. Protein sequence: CASSLANGGSNTGELFF.

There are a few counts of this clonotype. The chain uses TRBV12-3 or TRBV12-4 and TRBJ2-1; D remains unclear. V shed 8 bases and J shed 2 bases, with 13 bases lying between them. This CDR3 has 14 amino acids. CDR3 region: CASLAAWAYNEQFF. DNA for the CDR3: TGTGCCAGCCTGGCTGCCTGGGCCTACAATGAGCAGTTCTTC.

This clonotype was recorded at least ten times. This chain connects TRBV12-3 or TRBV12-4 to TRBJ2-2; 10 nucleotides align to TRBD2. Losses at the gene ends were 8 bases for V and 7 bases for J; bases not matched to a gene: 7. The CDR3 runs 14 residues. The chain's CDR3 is CASLAGVGLGELFF. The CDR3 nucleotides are TGTGCCAGCCTAGCGGGAGTTGGGCTCGGGGAGCTGTTTTTT.

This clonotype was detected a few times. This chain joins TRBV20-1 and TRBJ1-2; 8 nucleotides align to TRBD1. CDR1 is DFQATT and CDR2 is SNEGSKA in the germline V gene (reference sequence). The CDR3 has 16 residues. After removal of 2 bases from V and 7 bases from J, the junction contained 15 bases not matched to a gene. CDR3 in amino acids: CSARSYVVQGAGGYTF. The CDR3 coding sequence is TGCAGTGCTAGAAGCTATGTGGTGCAGGGGGCAGGTGGCTACACCTTC.